This is a list of T cell receptor beta chains from one sample in a study of CD8 T cells in ankylosing spondylitis. Each CDR3 protein is one row after TCRdb ran MiXCR on the 5' RACE reads. The data hold 470,000 or so distinct CDR3 sequences, with about 24% observed a single time. Sequencing was carried out using blood, either unsorted or a sorted T cell fraction (not recorded which). The receptors come from a male donor with ankylosing spondylitis. The CDR3 runs from the conserved cysteine through the conserved F or W. Rows may omit the clone size; those that give it use once, few, many or a size class.

j_call	v_call	cdr3_length	clone_size	cdr3_aa
TRBJ1-2	TRBV9	12	NA	CASSVAGTGYTF
TRBJ1-6	TRBV5-1	16	few	CASSLDGGNYNSPLHF
TRBJ2-3	TRBV11-2	15	NA	CASSHSGSFSDMQYF
TRBJ2-7	TRBV20-1	14	few	CSAGRREPIYEQYF
TRBJ2-1	TRBV5-6	13	NA	CASSPELRSEQFF
TRBJ1-1	TRBV7-2	11	NA	CASSLGIEAFF
TRBJ1-1	TRBV12-3/TRBV12-4	16	few	CASSQNTGASGSEAFF
TRBJ1-5	TRBV7-2	13	few	CASSLQGAQPQHF
TRBJ2-5	TRBV24-1	16	NA	CATSALGRGDQETQYF
TRBJ2-5	TRBV2	15	NA	CASSEVGVRQETQYF
TRBJ1-5	TRBV12-3/TRBV12-4	14	many	CASSLGRSNQPQHF
TRBJ1-2	TRBV7-2	13	few	CASNGPPVYGYTF
TRBJ2-3	TRBV7-2	16	NA	CASSFGLAGITDTQYF
TRBJ2-1	TRBV3-1	15	few	CASSQLLGQFNEQFF
TRBJ1-2	TRBV7-2	15	few	CASSLAAGPSYGYTF
TRBJ1-2	TRBV20-1	13	few	CSARETGVGGYTF
TRBJ2-1	TRBV5-6	16	NA	CASSKASGALYNEQFF
TRBJ1-2	TRBV29-1	14	NA	CSVAVVSTNYGYTF
TRBJ2-1	TRBV12-3/TRBV12-4	15	NA	CASSFGQGPYNEQFF
TRBJ2-5	TRBV5-1	14	NA	CASSFPGSPETQYF
TRBJ2-1	TRBV5-6	22	NA	CASSAGLGTGGLREASYNEQFF
TRBJ2-1	TRBV20-1	15	NA	CSAMRASGDINEQFF
TRBJ2-7	TRBV7-8	15	NA	CASSARTDGKYEQYF
TRBJ2-5	TRBV7-9	14	few	CASSLGTPQETQYF
TRBJ1-2	TRBV29-1	12	many	CSVRTGRMGYTF
TRBJ1-5	TRBV2	15	few	CASSEPGYSNQPQHF
TRBJ1-5	TRBV10-3	16	NA	CAISTTGGDSNQPQHF
TRBJ2-1	TRBV12-3/TRBV12-4	15	NA	CASSLGDREGNEQFF
TRBJ2-1	TRBV14	16	NA	CASNLPQGKGYNEQFF
TRBJ2-1	TRBV24-1	15	NA	CATSDTSGTVDEQFF
TRBJ2-5	TRBV6-5	14	NA	CASSYSTGIKTQYF
TRBJ2-2	TRBV6-1	16	NA	CASRQDGAANTGELFF
TRBJ2-2	TRBV9	12	few	CASSVGVGELFF
TRBJ2-3	TRBV4-2	13	NA	CASSQVRADTQYF
TRBJ2-7	TRBV5-5	14	NA	CASSFNVASYEQYF
TRBJ2-5	TRBV4-1	17	NA	CASSQEMTSGRRETQYF
TRBJ1-4	TRBV5-1	16	few	CASSLAGTGASEKLFF
TRBJ2-7	TRBV10-1	15	NA	CASSDPGGSLYEQYF
TRBJ1-1	TRBV11-2	13	NA	CASSVRQGLRAFF
TRBJ1-2	TRBV12-3/TRBV12-4	14	NA	CASSLGAGIYGYTF
TRBJ2-4	TRBV5-6	15	NA	CASSSGPLAKNIQYF
TRBJ2-2	TRBV2	16	few	CASTLRPGSGTGELFF
TRBJ2-2	TRBV11-1	20	NA	CASSSRTSGRVGYGTGELFF
TRBJ2-5	TRBV3-1	14	few	CASSLTGKQETQYF
TRBJ2-1	TRBV12-3/TRBV12-4	15	NA	CASSLSSGRNNEQFF
TRBJ2-6	TRBV25-1	13	many	CASTDSGANVLTF
TRBJ2-5	TRBV6-1	15	NA	CASSPRAGDQETQYF